This entry concerns a single T cell receptor beta chain. It has no known antigen specificity. The input lacks base qualities; no much larger clone sits a single base away. Genomic DNA was isolated from the sorted cells so that the TCRbeta CDR3 region could be sequenced. The immunoSEQ Assay was used to sequence the TCRbeta CDR3 regions. Sourced from immuneACCESS, this table was stored by TCRdb with only in-frame sequences that have V and J called. A share of the clones is absent; for the studies checked, an unresolved V gene accounts for under half, and the remainder has no known explanation. The sample table records roughly 100,000 clones; 90% of these occur just once. The leading ten clones occupy around 1.5% of the sample. The source of the sample is a study of OX40 agonist ivuxolimab in advanced cancers. Notes on the research overall: Ivuxolimab was an agonistic, fully human IgG2 monoclonal antibody directed against OX40 (CD134), a costimulatory receptor. Three dose-escalation patients achieved partial responses, one with hepatocellular carcinoma and two with cutaneous melanoma. Of the approximately 50 dose-escalation patients, hepatocellular carcinoma was present in about 20, melanoma in around 15, renal cell carcinoma in 9 and head and neck cancer in 9. A male proportion of roughly 80% and a mean age of about 60 years, ranging from about 20 to 80, were recorded for the dose-escalation cohort. Patients were allowed to have had prior anti-PD-1, anti-PD-L1 or anti-CTLA-4 therapy, and 40% of the dose-escalation patients had been treated with checkpoint inhibitors. Intravenous ivuxolimab was administered to patients every 2 weeks at six dose levels: 0.01, 0.1, 0.3, 1.5, 3 and 10 mg/kg. The paper reports the monotherapy dose-escalation portion (N = 52 patients) of the phase I ivuxolimab trial. Peripheral TCRbeta sequencing was intended to test whether TCR sequence diversity was altered and clonal T-cell expansion was caused by ivuxolimab. The study at large found these results: Which antigens the clonally expanded peripheral T cells were specific for was not determined. After ivuxolimab, CD8+ T cells had more expanded clones than CD4+ T cells on average. Clonal expansion of both CD4+ and CD8+ blood T cells was observed from baseline to week 6 at doses 0.1 to 3.0 mg/kg. Low levels of normalized T-cell clonal expansion were also shown by some nonresponding patients. In the 0.1-3.0 mg/kg groups, partial responders had among the lowest normalized peripheral clonal expansion, particularly in CD8+ T cells.

The trial excluded patients who had a history of autoimmune disease or were on systemic immunosuppression. In every dose cohort, peripheral blood was drawn for TCR sequencing at baseline, cycle 4 day 1, and cycle 7 day 1. Samples were obtained from an open-label, multicenter, first-in-human phase I dose-escalation trial of ivuxolimab. Adults with locally advanced or metastatic melanoma, renal cell carcinoma, hepatocellular carcinoma or head and neck squamous cell carcinoma were enrolled in the trial. Before TCR sequencing, CD4+ and CD8+ T cells were separately sorted from peripheral blood. Germline trimming amounts to 5 bases on V and 8 bases on J, with 4 as the count of junction bases outside the gene matches. The CDR3 runs 14 residues from the cysteine to the phenylalanine. Left in the record is the CDR3 DNA by itself, 42 bases read in frame from the first base. The germline V gene provides CDR1 MNHEY and CDR2 SVGAGI.

This specimen consisted of CD4+ or CD8+ T cells sorted from blood, obtained in a trial of the OX40 agonist ivuxolimab. The sequence derives from an adult with an advanced solid tumor such as melanoma, head and neck, liver or kidney cancer. Recombination joined TRBV6-5 with TRBJ1-6, with 9 central nucleotides matching TRBD1. The CDR3 region reads CASSLGQGDSPLHF. The DNA reads as follows: TGTGCCAGCAGTCTGGGACAGGGAGATTCACCCCTCCACTTT.